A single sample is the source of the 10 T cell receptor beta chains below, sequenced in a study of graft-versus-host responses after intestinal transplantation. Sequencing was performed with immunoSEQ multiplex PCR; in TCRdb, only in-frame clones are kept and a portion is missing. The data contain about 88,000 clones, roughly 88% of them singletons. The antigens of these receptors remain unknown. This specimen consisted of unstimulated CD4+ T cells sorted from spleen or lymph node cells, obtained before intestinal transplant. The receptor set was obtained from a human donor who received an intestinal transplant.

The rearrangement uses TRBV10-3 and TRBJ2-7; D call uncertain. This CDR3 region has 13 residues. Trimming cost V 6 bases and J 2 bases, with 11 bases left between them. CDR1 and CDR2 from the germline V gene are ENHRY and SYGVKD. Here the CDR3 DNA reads TGTGCCATCAGCACGCCACTGACCTACGAGCAGTACTTC. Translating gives CAISTPLTYEQYF.

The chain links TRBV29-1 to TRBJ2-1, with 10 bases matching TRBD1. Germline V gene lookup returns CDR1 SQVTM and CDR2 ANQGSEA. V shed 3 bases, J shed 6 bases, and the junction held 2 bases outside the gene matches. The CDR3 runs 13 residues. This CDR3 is CSVDRDRGNEQFF. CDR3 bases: TGCAGCGTTGATAGGGACAGGGGCAATGAGCAGTTCTTC.

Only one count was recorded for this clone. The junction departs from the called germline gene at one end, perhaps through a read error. The CDR3 nucleotides are TGTGCTAGCAGCAAAGGGACAGCAGACGAGCAGTACTTC. Residues: CASSKGTADEQYF. The V call is TRBV7-7, the J call TRBJ2-7; 7 bases align to TRBD1. The CDR3 is 13 amino acids. Germline CDR1 is SSHAT and CDR2 is FNYEAQ (reference sequence).

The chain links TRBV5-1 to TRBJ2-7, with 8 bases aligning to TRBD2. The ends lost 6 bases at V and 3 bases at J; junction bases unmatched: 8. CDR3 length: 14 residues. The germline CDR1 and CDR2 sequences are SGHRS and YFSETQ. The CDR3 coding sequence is TGCGCCAGCACCCCCCGGGGGGGGGACTACGAGCAGTACTTC. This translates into CASTPRGGDYEQYF.

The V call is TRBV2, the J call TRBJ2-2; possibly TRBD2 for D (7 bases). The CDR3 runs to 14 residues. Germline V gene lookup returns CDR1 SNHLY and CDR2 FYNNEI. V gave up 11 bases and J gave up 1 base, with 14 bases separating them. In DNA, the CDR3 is TGTGCCCGGGGGGCGGGCAGGAACACCGGGGAGCTGTTTTTT. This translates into CARGAGRNTGELFF.

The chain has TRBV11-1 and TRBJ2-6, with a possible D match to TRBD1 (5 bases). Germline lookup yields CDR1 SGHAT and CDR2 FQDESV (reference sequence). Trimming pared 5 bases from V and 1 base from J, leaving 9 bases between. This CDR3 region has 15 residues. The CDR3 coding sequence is TGTGCCAGCAGCCGACCAGGGTCTGGGGCCAACGTCCTGACTTTC. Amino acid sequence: CASSRPGSGANVLTF.

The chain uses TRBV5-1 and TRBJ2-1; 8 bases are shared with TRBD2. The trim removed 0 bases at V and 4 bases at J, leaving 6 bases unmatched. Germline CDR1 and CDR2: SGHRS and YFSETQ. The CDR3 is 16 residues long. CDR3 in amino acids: CASSLALGGGYNEQFF. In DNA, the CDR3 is TGCGCCAGCAGCTTGGCTCTCGGGGGGGGGTACAATGAGCAGTTCTTC.

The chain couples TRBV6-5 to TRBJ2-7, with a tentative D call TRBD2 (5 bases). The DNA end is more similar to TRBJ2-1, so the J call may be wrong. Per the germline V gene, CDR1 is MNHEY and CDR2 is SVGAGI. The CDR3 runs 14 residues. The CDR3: CASSYRGEYNEQFF. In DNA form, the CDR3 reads TGTGCCAGCAGTTACCGGGGAGAATACAATGAGCAGTTCTTC.

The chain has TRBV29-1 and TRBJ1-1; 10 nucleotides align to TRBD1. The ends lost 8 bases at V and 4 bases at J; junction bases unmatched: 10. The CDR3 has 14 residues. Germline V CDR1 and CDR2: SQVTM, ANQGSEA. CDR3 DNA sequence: TGCAGCTCGGGACAGGGGAGTAGGTCCACTGAAGCTTTCTTT. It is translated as CSSGQGSRSTEAFF.

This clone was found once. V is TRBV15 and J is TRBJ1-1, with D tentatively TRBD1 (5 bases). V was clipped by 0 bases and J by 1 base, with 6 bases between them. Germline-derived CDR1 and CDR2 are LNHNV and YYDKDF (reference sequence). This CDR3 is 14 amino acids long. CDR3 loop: CATSRDRGNTEAFF. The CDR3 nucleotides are TGTGCCACCAGCAGAGATAGGGGGAACACTGAAGCTTTCTTT. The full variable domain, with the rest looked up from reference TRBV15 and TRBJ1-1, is DAMVIQNPRYQVTQFGKPVTLSCSQTLNHNVMYWYQQKSSQAPKLLFHYYDKDFNNEADTPDNFQSRRPNTSFCFLDIRSPGLGDTAMYLCATSRDRGNTEAFFGQGTRLTVV.